This entry lists 18 T cell receptor beta chains sequenced from one sample in a study of blood T cell repertoires in COVID-19. Generated by immunoSEQ multiplex PCR, the TCRdb table keeps only in-frame clones and is missing some. Of approximately 250,000 clones in the sample, around four fifths were seen once. Material: peripheral blood. All receptors derive from a woman aged 60-70 years with active or convalescent COVID-19.

V usage is TRBV2 and J usage is TRBJ1-5; no clear D. The CDR3 runs to 14 residues. Germline CDR1 is SNHLY and CDR2 is FYNNEI. V dropped 5 bases and J dropped 0 bases, with 8 bases sitting between them. CDR3 nucleotide sequence: TGTGCCAGCAGTACCGACACTAGCAATCAGCCCCAGCATTTT. Residues: CASSTDTSNQPQHF.

This sequence joins TRBV2 and TRBJ2-5, with 14 nucleotides matching TRBD2. Germline trimming cut 10 bases from V and 3 bases from J; bases unmatched to any gene: 7. The CDR3 consists of 15 residues. The germline V gene encodes CDR1 SNHLY and CDR2 FYNNEI. In DNA form, the CDR3 reads TGTGCCAACAGGGCGACTAGCGGGGGGGAAGAGACCCAGTACTTC. Protein: CANRATSGGEETQYF.

The V and J genes are TRBV12-3 or TRBV12-4 and TRBJ1-6; D may be TRBD1 (5 bases). The V gene lost 3 bases and the J gene lost 10 bases, with 10 bases spanning the gap. The CDR3 totals 13 residues. The CDR3 here is CASSFGGKSPLHF. The CDR3, as DNA: TGTGCCAGCAGTTTTGGGGGGAAATCACCCCTCCACTTT.

This chain uses TRBV19 with TRBJ2-1, with 10 positions matching TRBD1. V lost 4 bases to trimming and J lost 7 bases; unmatched junction nucleotides: 13. From germline, CDR1 is LNHDA and CDR2 SQIVND (reference sequence). CDR3 size: 17 residues. Here the CDR3 DNA reads TGTGCCAGTAGTAAAAATGGATTGGGACAGGGGCGGAATGAGCAGTTCTTC. Its protein is CASSKNGLGQGRNEQFF. Drawing the rest from reference TRBV19 and TRBJ2-1, the complete variable domain is DGGITQSPKYLFRKEGQNVTLSCEQNLNHDAMYWYRQDPGQGLRLIYYSQIVNDFQKGDIAEGYSVSREKKESFPLTVTSAQKNPTAFYLCASSKNGLGQGRNEQFFGPGTRLTVL.

The rearrangement joins TRBV2 to TRBJ2-2, with a weak D call TRBD2 (6 bases). The V gene lost 7 bases and the J gene lost 0 bases, with 12 bases spanning the gap. Germline CDR1 and CDR2: SNHLY and FYNNEI. The CDR3 has 15 residues. The CDR3 DNA is TGTGCCAGCACCGGGACTGCGGCGAACACCGGGGAGCTGTTTTTT. This codes for CASTGTAANTGELFF.

This rearrangement joins TRBV3-1 (or the pseudogene TRBV3-2) to TRBJ1-2, with 8 bases that match TRBD1. V shed 4 bases, J shed 6 bases, and the junction held 7 bases outside the gene matches. This CDR3 has 14 residues. In germline, CDR1 is LGHDT, CDR2 YNNKEL (reference sequence). CDR3 in amino acids: CASSLRTGSNGYTF. The CDR3 bases are TGTGCCAGCAGCCTACGGACAGGGTCAAATGGCTACACCTTC.

The chain couples TRBV7-3 to TRBJ2-3; maybe TRBD2 (5 bases). V lost 4 bases, J lost 4 bases, and 12 bases lay in between. This CDR3 region has 14 residues. The germline V gene has CDR1 SGHTA and CDR2 FQGTGA. The CDR3: CASSSTYSADTQYF. In DNA form, the CDR3 reads TGTGCCAGCAGCTCAACATATAGCGCAGATACGCAGTATTTT.

The chain links TRBV9 to TRBJ2-5; the match to TRBD2 covers 10 bases. The V gene's germline CDR1 is SGDLS and CDR2 YYNGEE. The CDR3 has 15 residues. V shed 3 bases, J shed 4 bases, and the junction held 6 bases outside the gene matches. The CDR3 DNA follows: TGTGCCAGCAGCGCCAGGCGGACTAGCGGAGAGACCCAGTACTTC. This translates into CASSARRTSGETQYF.

This chain uses TRBV6-5 with TRBJ2-3; TRBD2 is a possible D gene (5 bases). V was trimmed by 4 bases and J by 6 bases, leaving 14 bases between them. CDR3 size: 14 residues. The V gene's germline CDR1 is MNHEY and CDR2 SVGAGI. The CDR3 is CASSSNTGSDTQYF. The CDR3 DNA reads as TGTGCCAGCAGTTCAAACACGGGGAGCGATACGCAGTATTTT.

The chain joins TRBV28 to TRBJ2-2; 11 bases agree with TRBD1. CDR1 and CDR2 from the germline V gene are MDHEN and SYDVKM. Trimming removed 6 bases from V and 3 bases from J; junction bases left unmatched: 3. CDR3 length: 15 amino acids. CDR3 sequence reads: CASRPGQGDTGELFF. DNA for the CDR3: TGTGCCAGCAGGCCGGGACAGGGGGACACCGGGGAGCTGTTTTTT.

CDR3 bases: TGTGCCAGCAGCAAAGAGGCGGGAGGGCGGGGCAATGAGCAGTTCTTC. Its protein product is CASSKEAGGRGNEQFF. The rearrangement joins TRBV7-3 to TRBJ2-1; 9 nucleotides agree with TRBD2. This CDR3 spans 16 amino acids. V lost 5 bases to trimming and J lost 6 bases; unmatched junction nucleotides: 11. Per the germline V gene, CDR1 is SGHTA and CDR2 is FQGTGA.

The chain links TRBV2 to TRBJ2-5, with 14 bases that match TRBD2. CDR3 size: 16 residues. Trimming removed 7 bases from V and 4 bases from J; junction bases left unmatched: 8. Germline loops: CDR1 SNHLY, CDR2 FYNNEI. CDR3 DNA sequence: TGTGCCAGCAACGACGGGACTAGCGGGGGTGGAGAGACCCAGTACTTC. Translation: CASNDGTSGGGETQYF.

The chain is built from TRBV7-9 and TRBJ2-7; the D gene is possibly TRBD1 (6 bases). Looked up from germline, CDR1 is SEHNR and CDR2 is FQNEAQ (reference sequence). V was cut by 2 bases and J by 3 bases, with 14 bases left in between. The CDR3 has 15 residues. The CDR3 nucleotides are TGTGCCAGCAGCTTATACAGGGCCACAAACTACGAGCAGTACTTC. This codes for CASSLYRATNYEQYF.

This clone was counted once. The V and J genes are TRBV10-3 and TRBJ1-3; 7 positions agree with TRBD1. The CDR3 loop spans 13 amino acids. After removal of 11 bases from V and 3 bases from J, the junction contained 7 bases not matched to a gene. The germline V gene encodes CDR1 ENHRY and CDR2 SYGVKD. In DNA, the CDR3 is TGTGCCGCCCAGGGGGGTCTTGGAAACACCATATATTTT. Its translation: CAAQGGLGNTIYF.

The V call is TRBV7-3, the J call TRBJ2-7; a weak D match, TRBD1 (6 bases). CDR1 SGHTA and CDR2 FQGTGA come from the germline V gene. V lost 2 bases and J 0 bases, leaving 17 bases between the germline ends. There are 17 residues in the CDR3. CDR3 DNA sequence: TGTGCCAGCAGCTTATATACGAGGACAGCGAGCTCCTACGAGCAGTACTTC. Protein product: CASSLYTRTASSYEQYF.

The chain couples TRBV2 to TRBJ2-2; 8 bases line up with TRBD1. The CDR3 runs to 19 residues. Losses at the gene ends were 2 bases for V and 0 bases for J; bases not matched to a gene: 11. CDR1 is SNHLY, CDR2 FYNNEI, per germline. The CDR3 sequence: CASSESGTGLVANTGELFF. The CDR3 nucleotides are TGTGCCAGCAGTGAATCAGGGACAGGCCTGGTCGCGAACACCGGGGAGCTGTTTTTT.

The chain is built from TRBV10-3 and TRBJ2-3; TRBD1 aligns across 10 bases. The V gene's germline CDR1 is ENHRY and CDR2 SYGVKD. CDR3 length equals 14 residues. V gave up 7 bases and J gave up 2 bases; unmatched junction bases: 3. The CDR3 DNA sequence: TGTGCCATCAAAGGGACAGGGGACACAGATACGCAGTATTTT. Its protein product is CAIKGTGDTDTQYF.

The chain employs TRBV5-5 and TRBJ1-1; D gene uncertain. Trimming took 0 bases from V and 6 from J, leaving 12 bases between them. CDR3 length: 14 amino acids. Per the germline V gene, CDR1 is SGHKS and CDR2 is YYEKEE (reference sequence). In DNA, the CDR3 is TGTGCCAGCAGCTTGGCGTTTACCGCGGCTGAAGCTTTCTTT. Its translation is CASSLAFTAAEAFF.